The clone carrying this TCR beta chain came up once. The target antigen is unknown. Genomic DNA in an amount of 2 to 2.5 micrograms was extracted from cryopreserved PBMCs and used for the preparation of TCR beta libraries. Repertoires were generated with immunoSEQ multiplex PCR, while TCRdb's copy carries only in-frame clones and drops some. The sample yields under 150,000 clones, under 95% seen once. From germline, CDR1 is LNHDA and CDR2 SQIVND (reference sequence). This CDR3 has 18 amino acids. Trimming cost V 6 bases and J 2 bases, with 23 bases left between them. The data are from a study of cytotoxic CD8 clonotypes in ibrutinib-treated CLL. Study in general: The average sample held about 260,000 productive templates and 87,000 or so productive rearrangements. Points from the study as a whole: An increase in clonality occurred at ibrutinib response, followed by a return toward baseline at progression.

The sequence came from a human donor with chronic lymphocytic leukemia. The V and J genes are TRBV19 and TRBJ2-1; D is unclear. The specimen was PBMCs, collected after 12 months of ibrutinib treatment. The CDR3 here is CASSPLPGRGEAYNEQFF. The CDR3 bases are TGTGCCAGTAGCCCCCTCCCTGGACGCGGTGAGGCCTACAATGAGCAGTTCTTC.